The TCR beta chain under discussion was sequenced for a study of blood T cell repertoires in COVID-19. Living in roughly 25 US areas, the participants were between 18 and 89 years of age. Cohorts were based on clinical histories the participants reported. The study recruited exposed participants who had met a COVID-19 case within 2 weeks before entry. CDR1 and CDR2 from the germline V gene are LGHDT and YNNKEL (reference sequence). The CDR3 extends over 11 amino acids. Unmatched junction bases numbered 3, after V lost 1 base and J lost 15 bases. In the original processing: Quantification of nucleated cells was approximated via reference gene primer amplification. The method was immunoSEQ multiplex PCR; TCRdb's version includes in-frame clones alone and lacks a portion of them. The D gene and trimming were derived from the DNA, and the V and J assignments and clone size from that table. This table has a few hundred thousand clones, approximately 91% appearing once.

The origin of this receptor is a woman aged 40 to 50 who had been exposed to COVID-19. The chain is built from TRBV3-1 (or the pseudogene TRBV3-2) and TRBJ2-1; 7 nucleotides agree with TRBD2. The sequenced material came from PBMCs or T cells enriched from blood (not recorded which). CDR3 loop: CASSQAGGLFF. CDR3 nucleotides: TGTGCCAGCAGCCAAGCGGGGGGTCTGTTCTTC.